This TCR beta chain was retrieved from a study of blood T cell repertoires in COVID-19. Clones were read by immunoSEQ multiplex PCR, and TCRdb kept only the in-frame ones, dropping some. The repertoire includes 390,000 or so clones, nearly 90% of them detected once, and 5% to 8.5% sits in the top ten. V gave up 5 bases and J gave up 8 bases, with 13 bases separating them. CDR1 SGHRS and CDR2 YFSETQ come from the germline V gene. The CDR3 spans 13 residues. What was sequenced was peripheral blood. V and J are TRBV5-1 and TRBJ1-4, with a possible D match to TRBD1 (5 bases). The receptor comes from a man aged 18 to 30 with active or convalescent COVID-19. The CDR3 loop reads CASRQDNEEKLFF. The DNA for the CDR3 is TGCGCCAGCAGGCAGGACAACGAAGAAAAACTGTTTTTT.